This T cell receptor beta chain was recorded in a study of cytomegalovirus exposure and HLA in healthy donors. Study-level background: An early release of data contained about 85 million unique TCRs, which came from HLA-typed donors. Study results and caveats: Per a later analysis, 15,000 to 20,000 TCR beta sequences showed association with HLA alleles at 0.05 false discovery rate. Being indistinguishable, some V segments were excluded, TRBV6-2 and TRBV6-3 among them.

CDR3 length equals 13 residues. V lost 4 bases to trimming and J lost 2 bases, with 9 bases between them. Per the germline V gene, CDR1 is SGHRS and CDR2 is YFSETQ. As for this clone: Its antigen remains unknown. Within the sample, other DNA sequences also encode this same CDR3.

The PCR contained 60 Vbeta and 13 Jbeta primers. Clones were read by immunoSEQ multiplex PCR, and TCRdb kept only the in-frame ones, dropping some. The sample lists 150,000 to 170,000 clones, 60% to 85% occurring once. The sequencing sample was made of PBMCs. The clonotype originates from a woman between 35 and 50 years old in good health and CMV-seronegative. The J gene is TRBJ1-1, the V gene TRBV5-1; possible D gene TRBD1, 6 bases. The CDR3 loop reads CASSLQGNTEAFF. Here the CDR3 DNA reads TGCGCCAGCAGCCTACAGGGTAACACTGAAGCTTTCTTT.